The 20 T cell receptor beta chains given below trace back to one sample, sequenced in a study of naive and memory T cell subsets. No antigen has been identified for these receptors. An equimolar mix of two oligonucleotides served as the beta constant-region primer for TRBC1 and TRBC2. Ligated cDNA was amplified by four rounds of PCR with nested alpha and beta constant-region primers and SP2. Each CDR3 protein is one row after TCRdb ran MiXCR on the UMI-ligation and nested PCR reads. The sample has about 99,000 distinct CDR3 sequences, roughly 15% seen once. Study-wide results and caveats: Especially in CD8 cells, naive repertoires contained a few larger clonotypes, possibly CD45RA-re-expressing memory cells.

Sequenced material: naive CD8+ T cells from blood. These receptors were taken from a human donor in good health.

This chain joins TRBV29-1 and TRBJ1-2; 10 bases align to TRBD1. From germline, CDR1 is SQVTM and CDR2 ANQGSEA. Trimming took 6 bases from V and 3 from J; bases not matched to a gene: 4. The CDR3 runs 13 residues. In DNA form, the CDR3 reads TGCAGCGTCTCCGGGACAGGGGACTATGGCTACACCTTC. This gives the protein CSVSGTGDYGYTF.

The genes are TRBV6-2 or TRBV6-3 and TRBJ2-6, with D uncertain. This CDR3 region has 16 residues. Germline CDR1 is MNHEY and CDR2 is SVGEGT. Trimming took off 2 bases at V and 0 bases at J, with 8 bases between the two ends. CDR3 DNA: TGTGCCAGCAGTTACCCTGATTACTCTGGGGCCAACGTCCTGACTTTC. This sequence encodes CASSYPDYSGANVLTF.

This chain uses TRBV7-9 with TRBJ2-7, with TRBD1 matching 8 bases. The V gene end was trimmed by 5 bases and the J gene end by 2 bases; junction bases not matched to a gene: 8. Germline V CDR1 and CDR2: SEHNR, FQNEAQ (reference sequence). This CDR3 contains 15 residues. The CDR3 DNA is TGTGCCAGCAGCCCCAGTTCGGACAGGGCCTACGAGCAGTACTTC. Residues: CASSPSSDRAYEQYF.

This clonotype has just a few counts. The chain is built from TRBV2 and TRBJ2-7, with 10 bases fitting TRBD2. Germline CDR1 reads SNHLY; CDR2 reads FYNNEI. This CDR3 has 16 residues. V lost 6 bases to trimming and J lost 4 bases; unmatched junction nucleotides: 12. The CDR3 region has the DNA TGTGCCAGCAGCCTCTCAAGCGGGGGGGCCCTATACGAGCAGTACTTC. Amino acid sequence: CASSLSSGGALYEQYF.

This clonotype was recorded at least ten times. The genes are TRBV4-3 and TRBJ2-7, with no clear D. There are 15 residues in the CDR3. The ends were cut back, 4 bases at V and 6 bases at J, with 19 bases in the middle. Germline assignment: CDR1 LGHNA and CDR2 YSLEER. DNA for the CDR3: TGCGCCAGCAGCCCCCTTACGAGCGATAGAAGCGAGCAGTACTTC. This translates into CASSPLTSDRSEQYF.

This clonotype was detected only once. This sequence joins TRBV27 and TRBJ1-6; D is perhaps TRBD1 (5 bases). Per germline, CDR1 MNHEY and CDR2 SMNVEV (reference sequence). This CDR3 comprises 12 residues. Trimming shortened V by 1 base and J by 10 bases, and 5 bases separated the two germline ends. The CDR3 protein is CASSLWGSPLHF. CDR3 nucleotides: TGTGCCAGCAGTTTATGGGGGTCACCCCTCCACTTT.

This clonotype came up a few times. The chain joins TRBV7-3 to TRBJ2-1; 10 bases map to TRBD1. Germline V lookup: CDR1 SGHTA, CDR2 FQGTGA. The CDR3 covers 18 residues. V lost 1 base, J lost 6 bases, and 12 bases stayed unmatched. CDR3 region: CASSLILGGTGEVNEQFF. In nucleotides, the CDR3 is TGTGCCAGCAGCTTAATACTGGGGGGGACAGGGGAGGTCAATGAGCAGTTCTTC.

This sequence joins TRBV7-2 and TRBJ2-3; D gene ambiguous. This CDR3 is 16 amino acids long. Trimming pared 3 bases from V and 0 bases from J, leaving 13 bases between. Looked up from germline, CDR1 is SGHTA and CDR2 is FQGNSA. CDR3 bases: TGTGCCAGCAGCTTTTGGGTTGTTGGAAGCACAGATACGCAGTATTTT. Protein sequence: CASSFWVVGSTDTQYF.

The table lists this clonotype with many counts. The gene calls are TRBV7-9 and TRBJ2-3; tentatively, D is TRBD1 (5 bases). CDR1 and CDR2 (germline): SEHNR, FQNEAQ (reference sequence). The CDR3 extends over 12 amino acids. Trimming removed 5 bases at V and 6 bases at J, with 9 bases between. The CDR3 region is CASSTPGDTQYF. CDR3 sequence (DNA): TGTGCCAGCAGCACCCCAGGGGATACGCAGTATTTT.

This chain joins TRBV5-6 and TRBJ2-7; the D gene is possibly TRBD2 (6 bases). The CDR3 extends over 14 amino acids. Germline assignment: CDR1 SGHDT and CDR2 YYEEEE. The ends were cut back, 2 bases at V and 2 bases at J, with 11 bases in the middle. The chain's CDR3 is CASSFGGIAYEQYF. In DNA form, the CDR3 reads TGTGCCAGCAGCTTTGGAGGGATCGCCTACGAGCAGTACTTC.

This clonotype occurred a few times. The chain couples TRBV7-3 to TRBJ2-1, with D possibly TRBD1 on 6 matching bases. Germline V gene lookup returns CDR1 SGHTA and CDR2 FQGTGA. The CDR3 is made up of 15 amino acids. V was cut by 0 bases and J by 8 bases, with 14 bases left in between. The CDR3 region has the DNA TGTGCCAGCAGCTTAACCCTAGGGGGTAGGGATGAGCAGTTCTTC. Translating it yields CASSLTLGGRDEQFF.

This clonotype has only a few counts. The genes are TRBV20-1 and TRBJ1-1; D is ambiguous. Per the germline V gene, CDR1 is DFQATT and CDR2 is SNEGSKA (reference sequence). The length of the CDR3 is 13 residues. The V and J ends lost 4 bases and 8 bases respectively, with 17 bases between them. CDR3 residues: CSANPRTAPEAFF. The CDR3 DNA reads as TGCAGTGCTAATCCCCGGACCGCTCCGGAAGCTTTCTTT.

This chain links TRBV5-1 with TRBJ2-3; 14 bases line up with TRBD2. This CDR3 has 18 amino acids. Germline assignment: CDR1 SGHRS and CDR2 YFSETQ. V was pared by 4 bases and J by 0 bases, with 7 bases of the junction left unmatched. The CDR3 protein is CASSPRLAGGPSTDTQYF. In DNA form, the CDR3 reads TGCGCCAGCAGCCCACGACTAGCGGGAGGGCCGAGCACAGATACGCAGTATTTT.

The gene calls are TRBV7-9 and TRBJ1-4; tentatively, D is TRBD1 (5 bases). V lost 8 bases, J lost 4 bases, and 17 bases lay in between. The CDR3 runs 15 residues. Germline V CDR1 and CDR2: SEHNR, FQNEAQ (reference sequence). The CDR3 region is CASSSGTRHNEKLFF. The CDR3 DNA reads TGTGCCAGCTCCTCAGGGACGAGGCATAATGAAAAACTGTTTTTT. Drawing the rest from reference TRBV7-9 and TRBJ1-4, the complete variable domain is DTGVSQNPRHKITKRGQNVTFRCDPISEHNRLYWYRQTLGQGPEFLTYFQNEAQLEKSRLLSDRFSAERPKGSFSTLEIQRTEQGDSAMYLCASSSGTRHNEKLFFGSGTQLSVL.

The rearrangement links TRBV12-3 or TRBV12-4 to TRBJ2-7, with 10 bases that match TRBD1. The CDR3 loop spans 14 amino acids. With 7 bases clipped from V and 2 bases from J, the junction kept 5 bases outside the gene matches. CDR3: CASTLGTGAYEQYF. Here the CDR3 DNA reads TGTGCCAGCACCCTCGGGACAGGGGCCTACGAGCAGTACTTC.

The chain recombines TRBV4-3 with TRBJ2-7, with D possibly matching TRBD1 (5 bases). This CDR3 is built from 13 residues. V was pared by 0 bases and J by 4 bases, with 7 bases between. Germline CDR1 is LGHNA and CDR2 is YSLEER. The DNA of the CDR3 is TGCGCCAGCAGCCAAGAGACAGATTACGAGCAGTACTTC. As protein: CASSQETDYEQYF.

The sample holds many counts of this clonotype. The V call is TRBV4-2, the J call TRBJ1-1; 7 bases fit TRBD1. After removal of 0 bases from V and 4 bases from J, the junction contained 8 bases not matched to a gene. This CDR3 is built from 16 residues. CDR1 is LGHNA and CDR2 is YNFKEQ in the germline V gene. The CDR3 protein is CASSQDVLTGTTEAFF. The CDR3 DNA reads as TGTGCCAGCAGCCAAGATGTACTGACAGGGACCACTGAAGCTTTCTTT.

The genes are TRBV28 and TRBJ1-3; 8 bases align to TRBD1. V was pared by 3 bases and J by 4 bases, with 11 bases of the junction left unmatched. Germline CDR1 MDHEN, CDR2 SYDVKM. The CDR3 is 17 amino acids. The CDR3 loop is CASSFRAGGAEGNTIYF. CDR3 nucleotide sequence: TGTGCCAGCAGTTTCAGGGCAGGGGGCGCTGAGGGAAACACCATATATTTT.

In its sample, this clonotype was seen a few times. The chain combines TRBV9 with TRBJ1-1; a possible D gene is TRBD1 (5 bases). Trimming took 3 bases from V and 3 from J, leaving 15 bases between them. Germline V lookup: CDR1 SGDLS, CDR2 YYNGEE. The CDR3 has 15 residues. The chain's CDR3 is CASSASGTAYTEAFF. Here the CDR3 DNA reads TGTGCCAGCAGCGCGTCCGGGACGGCTTACACTGAAGCTTTCTTT. The full variable domain, completed using reference TRBV9 and TRBJ1-1, is DSGVTQTPKHLITATGQRVTLRCSPRSGDLSVYWYQQSLDQGLQFLIQYYNGEERAKGNILERFSAQQFPDLHSELNLSSLELGDSALYFCASSASGTAYTEAFFGQGTRLTVV.

This clonotype occurred a few times. The rearrangement joins TRBV7-6 to TRBJ1-1; D gene uncertain. From germline, CDR1 is SGHVS and CDR2 FNYEAQ. This CDR3 spans 14 amino acids. V was shortened by 4 bases and J by 1 base, with 10 bases between the two germline ends. The CDR3 DNA is TGTGCCAGCAGCTCCGGCTTCGGGAACACTGAAGCTTTCTTT. Amino acid sequence: CASSSGFGNTEAFF.